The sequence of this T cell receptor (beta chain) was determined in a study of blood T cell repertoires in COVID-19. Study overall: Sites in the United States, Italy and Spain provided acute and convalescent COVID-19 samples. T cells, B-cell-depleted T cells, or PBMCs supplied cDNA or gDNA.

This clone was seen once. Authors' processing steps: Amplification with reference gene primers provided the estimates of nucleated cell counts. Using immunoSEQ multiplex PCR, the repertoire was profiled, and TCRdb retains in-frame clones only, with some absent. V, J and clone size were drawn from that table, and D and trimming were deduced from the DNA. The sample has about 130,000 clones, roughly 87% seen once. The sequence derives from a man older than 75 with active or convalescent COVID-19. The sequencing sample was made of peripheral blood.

CDR3 in DNA: TGCGCCAGCAGCTTGGTACTAGCGGGAGGGAGAGATACGCAGTATTTT. This sequence encodes CASSLVLAGGRDTQYF. This sequence joins TRBV5-1 and TRBJ2-3, with 13 bases matching TRBD2. Germline V lookup: CDR1 SGHRS, CDR2 YFSETQ. The CDR3 is 16 residues long. The ends lost 0 bases at V and 5 bases at J; junction bases unmatched: 3.